Shown below are 21 T cell receptor beta chains from a single sample sequenced in a study of cytotoxic CD8 clonotypes in ibrutinib-treated CLL. The table came from immunoSEQ multiplex PCR; TCRdb's copy has only in-frame clones and leaves some out. The sample contains about 20,000 clones, roughly four fifths of which appear only once. Here the sequenced sample was PBMCs, taken before ibrutinib treatment. The receptors shown here come from a human donor with chronic lymphocytic leukemia.

V is TRBV10-2 and J is TRBJ1-2, with 8 bases aligning to TRBD1. V was clipped by 5 bases and J by 8 bases; unmatched bases: 7. The CDR3 loop spans 13 amino acids. Germline CDR1 WSHSY, CDR2 SAAADI. This CDR3 is CASSSDRVGGYTF. The CDR3 bases are TGCGCCAGCAGTTCGGACAGGGTCGGGGGCTACACCTTC.

V usage is TRBV18 and J usage is TRBJ2-1; D call uncertain. Looked up from germline, CDR1 is KGHSH and CDR2 is LQKENI. The CDR3 sequence is 14 residues long. Trimming stripped 4 bases from V and 8 bases from J, with 15 bases between. CDR3 sequence: CASSQHPLPDEQFF. The CDR3 bases are TGTGCCAGCTCACAACACCCCTTACCGGATGAGCAGTTCTTC.

This chain joins TRBV18 and TRBJ1-1; 9 bases match TRBD1. The germline gives CDR1 KGHSH, CDR2 LQKENI. Trimming took 5 bases from V and 0 from J; bases not matched to a gene: 13. The CDR3 totals 18 residues. Here the CDR3 reads CASSTGGQGTRMNTEAFF. The CDR3 region has the DNA TGTGCCAGCTCAACCGGGGGACAGGGTACGAGAATGAACACTGAAGCTTTCTTT.

This clone appeared once. The gene calls are TRBV7-6 and TRBJ1-1, with 10 bases aligning to TRBD1. Losses at the gene ends were 5 bases for V and 0 bases for J; bases not matched to a gene: 6. Germline assignment: CDR1 SGHVS and CDR2 FNYEAQ. CDR3 size: 16 residues. The CDR3 reads CASSPDRGLMNTEAFF. In DNA, the CDR3 is TGTGCCAGCAGCCCCGACAGGGGGCTAATGAACACTGAAGCTTTCTTT.

In its sample, this clone was seen once. The V call is TRBV5-5, the J call TRBJ2-5; 9 bases line up with TRBD1. The CDR3 is made up of 17 amino acids. Germline trimming cut 1 base from V and 0 bases from J; bases unmatched to any gene: 7. Germline CDR1 SGHKS, CDR2 YYEKEE (reference sequence). In DNA form, the CDR3 reads TGTGCCAGCAGCTTGACACCCGGGACAGGGAACCAAGAGACCCAGTACTTC. This encodes CASSLTPGTGNQETQYF.

V is TRBV28 and J is TRBJ1-2; 10 nucleotides agree with TRBD1. CDR3 length: 19 amino acids. V was clipped by 6 bases and J by 8 bases; unmatched bases: 24. Germline V gene data show CDR1 as MDHEN and CDR2 as SYDVKM. CDR3 protein: CASSSPIFDRGLPPGGYTF. For the CDR3, the DNA is TGTGCCAGCAGCTCCCCTATCTTTGACAGGGGGCTCCCTCCGGGGGGCTACACCTTC.

This clone was observed a handful of times. This chain connects TRBV5-1 to TRBJ1-2; D is uncertain. Per the germline V gene, CDR1 is SGHRS and CDR2 is YFSETQ. V was trimmed by 0 bases and J by 5 bases, leaving 5 bases between them. CDR3 length: 12 residues. CDR3 loop: CASSLGTYGYTF. In DNA, the CDR3 is TGCGCCAGCAGCTTGGGGACGTATGGCTACACCTTC.

The chain couples TRBV30 to TRBJ1-2, with D uncertain. The germline V gene has CDR1 GTSNPN and CDR2 SVGIG (reference sequence). Deletions cut 1 base from V and 7 bases from J, with 10 bases between. This CDR3 spans 12 amino acids. In nucleotides, the CDR3 is TGTGCCTGGAGTGGGAGCTCAAGTGGCTACACCTTC. It specifies CAWSGSSSGYTF. The full variable domain, completed using reference TRBV30 and TRBJ1-2, is SQTIHQWPATLVQPVGSPLSLECTVEGTSNPNLYWYRQAAGRGLQLLFYSVGIGQISSEVPQNLSASRPQDRQFILSSKKLLLSDSGFYLCAWSGSSSGYTFGSGTRLTVV.

This chain connects TRBV27 to TRBJ1-5; tentatively, D is TRBD1 (5 bases). Germline CDR1 MNHEY, CDR2 SMNVEV (reference sequence). The V and J ends lost 5 bases and 0 bases respectively, with 23 bases between them. The CDR3 runs to 19 residues. CDR3 sequence: CASSITPSGGDNSNQPQHF. CDR3 sequence (DNA): TGTGCCAGCAGTATCACCCCGTCGGGAGGGGATAATAGCAATCAGCCCCAGCATTTT.

This chain joins TRBV7-9 and TRBJ1-5; the D is unclear. The CDR3 length is 13 residues. From germline, CDR1 is SEHNR and CDR2 FQNEAQ (reference sequence). Trimming removed 3 bases from V and 5 bases from J, with 8 bases in between. The CDR3, as DNA: TGTGCCAGCAGCTTGCAGGCAGATCAGCCCCAGCATTTT. Its translation: CASSLQADQPQHF. Full variable domain (remainder filled in from reference TRBV7-9 and TRBJ1-5): DTGVSQNPRHKITKRGQNVTFRCDPISEHNRLYWYRQTLGQGPEFLTYFQNEAQLEKSRLLSDRFSAERPKGSFSTLEIQRTEQGDSAMYLCASSLQADQPQHFGDGTRLSIL.

The chain carries TRBV6-5 and TRBJ1-5, with 7 bases that match TRBD1. With V trimmed by 5 bases and J by 2 bases, 3 bases remained unmatched. The CDR3 loop spans 14 amino acids. Germline lookup yields CDR1 MNHEY and CDR2 SVGAGI. The CDR3 loop reads CASSTGVGNQPQHF. The CDR3 DNA follows: TGTGCCAGCAGTACAGGGGTGGGCAATCAGCCCCAGCATTTT.

CDR3 sequence reads: CASSLGGGPTDTQYF. The CDR3 DNA reads TGCGCCAGCAGCTTGGGGGGCGGACCCACAGATACGCAGTATTTT. V gene TRBV5-1 combines with J gene TRBJ2-3, with D perhaps TRBD1 (5 bases). Germline CDR1 and CDR2: SGHRS and YFSETQ. The length of the CDR3 is 15 residues. Trimming took 0 bases from V and 2 from J, leaving 10 bases between them.

This rearrangement joins TRBV30 to TRBJ1-2; 7 bases agree with TRBD1. This CDR3 is 16 amino acids long. Trimming at V came to 4 bases and at J to 8 bases, leaving 19 bases not matched to a gene. Germline V gives CDR1 GTSNPN, CDR2 SVGIG (reference sequence). The CDR3 DNA reads TGTGCCTGGACGAACAGGGGCGGCATGAGAACGGAGGGCTACACCTTC. It codes for CAWTNRGGMRTEGYTF.

The chain uses TRBV9 and TRBJ1-5; no definite D call. The V end was cut by 0 bases, the J end by 5 bases, with 12 bases between. Per the germline V gene, CDR1 is SGDLS and CDR2 is YYNGEE. The CDR3 runs 15 residues. This chain's CDR3 is CASSVAPGRDQPQHF. The CDR3 DNA follows: TGTGCCAGCAGCGTAGCTCCGGGAAGGGATCAGCCCCAGCATTTT.

The chain uses TRBV21-1 and TRBJ2-7; TRBD2 is the table's D call and was not checked against the DNA. TRBV21-1 is classified as a pseudogene. The CDR3 sequence is 15 residues long. The CDR3: CASSTPREGAYEQYF. In nucleotides, the CDR3 is TGTGCCAGCAGCACCCCCCGGGAGGGGGCCTACGAGCAGTACTTC.

The J gene is TRBJ2-3, the V gene TRBV10-3, with D perhaps given as TRBD1 or TRBD2 (5 bases each). The CDR3 is made up of 14 amino acids. V dropped 5 bases and J dropped 0 bases, with 9 bases sitting between them. Germline CDR1 and CDR2: ENHRY and SYGVKD. CDR3 sequence: CAISPRDSTDTQYF. CDR3 sequence (DNA): TGTGCCATCAGTCCTAGGGACAGCACAGATACGCAGTATTTT.

The rearrangement joins TRBV6-4 to TRBJ2-1, with 7 bases that match TRBD2. V shed 3 bases and J 0 bases; nucleotides not matched to a gene: 8. The CDR3 runs 17 residues. The germline V gene encodes CDR1 MRHNA and CDR2 SNTAGT. The CDR3 reads CASSDIAAGVSYNEQFF. CDR3 nucleotide sequence: TGTGCCAGCAGTGATATCGCGGCGGGAGTCTCCTACAATGAGCAGTTCTTC.

The gene calls are TRBV2 and TRBJ2-7, with a possible D match to TRBD2 (5 bases). Deletions cut 6 bases from V and 2 bases from J, with 11 bases between. Germline V CDR1 and CDR2: SNHLY, FYNNEI. This CDR3 contains 13 residues. The DNA of the CDR3 is TGTGCCAGCAGCACACACGGGGCCTACGAGCAGTACTTC. Translating it yields CASSTHGAYEQYF.

This clone appeared a few times. CDR3 sequence reads: CAWSGTAGVSNEQFF. Here the CDR3 DNA reads TGTGCCTGGAGTGGGACGGCGGGAGTTTCTAATGAGCAGTTCTTC. The chain combines TRBV30 with TRBJ2-1; TRBD2 matches at 7 bases. The germline V gene has CDR1 GTSNPN and CDR2 SVGIG (reference sequence). With 1 base clipped from V and 7 bases from J, the junction kept 10 bases outside the gene matches. The CDR3 has 15 residues.

The chain has TRBV4-2 and TRBJ1-6; TRBD1 matches at 10 bases. Germline-derived CDR1 and CDR2 are LGHNA and YNFKEQ. The CDR3 is 17 amino acids. J lost 8 bases, V lost 0 bases, and 7 bases had no gene match. The CDR3: CASSQDLRGTGDSPLHF. CDR3 in DNA: TGTGCCAGCAGCCAAGACCTCCGGGGGACAGGGGATTCACCCCTCCACTTT.

The CDR3 loop reads CASSLGGGPNTEAFF. CDR3 coding DNA: TGTGCCAGCAGCTTAGGAGGGGGCCCGAACACTGAAGCTTTCTTT. This chain joins TRBV7-6 and TRBJ1-1, with 7 bases lining up with TRBD1. With 1 base clipped from V and 1 base from J, the junction kept 3 bases outside the gene matches. CDR1 is SGHVS, CDR2 FNYEAQ, per germline. There are 15 residues in the CDR3.